Following are 28 T cell receptor beta chains from one sample sequenced in a study of T cell repertoires in cytomegalovirus infection. A single record per CDR3 protein comes from TCRdb applying MiXCR to the reads. The table records 150,000 to 200,000 distinct CDR3 sequences, approximately 9.6% of them present only once. Source material: PBMCs. The receptors originated from a human donor in good health (CMV status not recorded). Some clones in this sample may be carry-over from other donors' samples.

This clonotype was detected ten times or more. The gene calls are TRBV7-9 and TRBJ2-3; D gene unclear. Trimming shortened V by 1 base and J by 4 bases, and 3 bases separated the two germline ends. CDR1 and CDR2 from the germline V gene are SEHNR and FQNEAQ (reference sequence). The length of the CDR3 is 12 residues. This CDR3 is CASSLEPDTQYF. In DNA, the CDR3 is TGTGCCAGCAGCTTAGAGCCAGATACGCAGTATTTT.

This clonotype was seen many times. The genes are TRBV28 and TRBJ2-7; D may be TRBD2 (5 bases). Trimming left V 8 bases short and J 1 base short, with 12 bases between. Germline V gene data show CDR1 as MDHEN and CDR2 as SYDVKM. The CDR3 runs to 13 residues. CDR3 region: CASGRVSSYEQYF. The CDR3 coding sequence is TGTGCCAGCGGGCGGGTCAGTTCCTACGAGCAGTACTTC.

This clonotype was seen at least ten times. The rearrangement uses TRBV29-1 and TRBJ2-3; D possibly uses TRBD1 or TRBD2 (6 bases each). The V gene lost 6 bases and the J gene lost 5 bases, with 21 bases spanning the gap. The CDR3 has 15 residues. The germline V gene has CDR1 SQVTM and CDR2 ANQGSEA. CDR3 protein: CSVARLAEGGDTQYF. In nucleotides, the CDR3 is TGCAGCGTCGCCCGCCTAGCAGAGGGGGGAGATACGCAGTATTTT.

This clonotype was recorded at least ten times. The chain uses TRBV7-2 and TRBJ1-2; D is perhaps TRBD1 (5 bases). The CDR3 totals 13 residues. Trimming shortened V by 6 bases and J by 0 bases, and 8 bases separated the two germline ends. Germline V CDR1 and CDR2: SGHTA, FQGNSA. The CDR3 loop is CASRPTANYGYTF. The CDR3 nucleotides read TGTGCCAGCAGACCGACAGCTAACTATGGCTACACCTTC.

The gene calls are TRBV20-1 and TRBJ2-3, with 11 bases matching TRBD2. Germline V lookup: CDR1 DFQATT, CDR2 SNEGSKA (reference sequence). V dropped 5 bases and J dropped 4; count of bases not matched to a gene: 5. This CDR3 contains 14 residues. The CDR3 nucleotides read TGCAGTGCTGGGGGACTAGCGGTCGCAGATACGCAGTATTTT. Protein: CSAGGLAVADTQYF.

CDR3: CASSVLSGGYNEQFF. CDR3 sequence (DNA): TGTGCCAGCAGTGTGTTAAGCGGGGGGTACAATGAGCAGTTCTTC. The V gene is TRBV2, the J gene TRBJ2-1, with 9 bases that match TRBD2. The V segment lost 4 bases and the J segment 4 bases; nucleotides outside the gene matches: 5. The CDR3 consists of 15 residues. The germline V gene has CDR1 SNHLY and CDR2 FYNNEI.

This clonotype was recorded many times. This chain connects TRBV7-2 to TRBJ1-1; D is unresolved. CDR3 length: 15 residues. CDR1 and CDR2 from the germline V gene are SGHTA and FQGNSA. V shed 5 bases and J shed 0 bases, with 13 bases lying between them. The CDR3 nucleotides are TGTGCCAGCAGCCCGGTAATGGGCATGAACACTGAAGCTTTCTTT. Protein sequence: CASSPVMGMNTEAFF.

V usage is TRBV4-2 and J usage is TRBJ2-1; 7 bases fit TRBD2. Germline V gene sequence: CDR1 LGHNA, CDR2 YNFKEQ. V shed 0 bases and J 6 bases; nucleotides not matched to a gene: 5. The CDR3 covers 15 residues. The CDR3 here is CASSQDALAANEQFF. CDR3 DNA: TGTGCCAGCAGCCAAGATGCCCTAGCGGCCAATGAGCAGTTCTTC.

This clonotype was observed a few times. The chain carries TRBV2 and TRBJ1-2; D not resolved. There are 12 residues in the CDR3. Germline V CDR1 and CDR2: SNHLY, FYNNEI. The V end lost 8 bases, the J end lost 5 bases, and 12 bases lay between the germline ends. In nucleotides, the CDR3 is TGTGCCAGCGGAGTCACGTCTTATGGCTACACCTTC. It yields the protein CASGVTSYGYTF.

The table lists this clonotype with many counts. CDR3 sequence reads: CASSLGDRGGTDTQYF. The CDR3 DNA is TGTGCCAGCAGCTTGGGGGACAGGGGAGGTACAGATACGCAGTATTTT. The chain combines TRBV7-2 with TRBJ2-3, with 10 bases that match TRBD1. Germline values: CDR1 SGHTA, CDR2 FQGNSA. The CDR3 runs to 16 residues. With 3 bases clipped from V and 3 bases from J, the junction kept 6 bases outside the gene matches.

This clonotype came up a few times. The chain employs TRBV13 and TRBJ2-3; D possibly uses TRBD1 or TRBD2 (5 bases each). The germline V gene encodes CDR1 PRHDT and CDR2 FYEKMQ (reference sequence). The CDR3 has 16 amino acids. Trimming cost V 5 bases and J 2 bases, with 17 bases left between them. Here the CDR3 DNA reads TGTGCCAGCAGCCCCGGGACGGGCCACACCACAGATACGCAGTATTTT. Amino acids: CASSPGTGHTTDTQYF.

This clonotype appeared many times. The V gene is TRBV28, the J gene TRBJ1-2, with D possibly matching TRBD1 (5 bases). Germline loops: CDR1 MDHEN, CDR2 SYDVKM. V gave up 0 bases and J gave up 2 bases, with 10 bases separating them. There are 15 residues in the CDR3. Here the CDR3 DNA reads TGTGCCAGCAGTTTATGGCAGGGTGCGAACTATGGCTACACCTTC. Protein: CASSLWQGANYGYTF.

The V gene is TRBV29-1, the J gene TRBJ2-1; D call uncertain. Germline loops: CDR1 SQVTM, CDR2 ANQGSEA. CDR3 length equals 15 residues. V was pared by 8 bases and J by 0 bases, with 17 bases between. The CDR3 region is CSITSPLSSYNEQFF. The CDR3 region has the DNA TGCAGCATAACGAGCCCTTTGAGCTCCTACAATGAGCAGTTCTTC.

The chain uses TRBV7-3 and TRBJ2-3, with D possibly matching TRBD2 (7 bases). The CDR3 runs 18 residues. Germline CDR1 SGHTA, CDR2 FQGTGA. The germline V and J ends were trimmed by 1 base and 2 bases, with 19 bases remaining between them. CDR3 nucleotides: TGTGCCAGCAGCTTAAACAGGGACTACCACTTGGACACAGATACGCAGTATTTT. This encodes CASSLNRDYHLDTDTQYF.

In its sample, this clonotype was seen many times. The CDR3 region has the DNA TGTGCCAGCAGCTTATCTGGCTTGGATGGCTATGGCTACACCTTC. Amino acids: CASSLSGLDGYGYTF. The V gene is TRBV7-2, the J gene TRBJ1-2, with no clear D. V shed 2 bases and J shed 4 bases, with 14 bases lying between them. The CDR3 is 15 residues long. The V gene's germline CDR1 is SGHTA and CDR2 FQGNSA.

V gene TRBV5-6 combines with J gene TRBJ2-2, with 7 bases matching TRBD2. The CDR3 sequence is 15 residues long. The germline V gene has CDR1 SGHDT and CDR2 YYEEEE. Germline trimming cut 3 bases from V and 7 bases from J; bases unmatched to any gene: 9. The CDR3, as DNA: TGTGCCAGCAGCTCCCGACTAGCACCAGGCGGGGAGCTGTTTTTT. Protein: CASSSRLAPGGELFF. Looking up the rest from reference TRBV5-6 and TRBJ2-2 gives the full variable domain: DAGVTQSPTHLIKTRGQQVTLRCSPKSGHDTVSWYQQALGQGPQFIFQYYEEEERQRGNFPDRFSGHQFPNYSSELNVNALLLGDSALYLCASSSRLAPGGELFFGEGSRLTVL.

This clonotype was observed at least ten times. The chain has TRBV7-2 and TRBJ2-5, with 8 bases matching TRBD2. The CDR3 totals 16 residues. Per the germline V gene, CDR1 is SGHTA and CDR2 is FQGNSA. J gave up 5 bases and V 1 base, and 9 bases lay outside the gene matches. The CDR3 DNA reads TGTGCCAGCAGCTTAGTCGTAGCGGGGTTAGGCGAGACCCAGTACTTC. It encodes CASSLVVAGLGETQYF.

This clonotype has a count of ten or more. The rearrangement links TRBV7-3 to TRBJ2-5; D may correspond to TRBD1 or TRBD2 (6 bases each). Looked up from germline, CDR1 is SGHTA and CDR2 is FQGTGA. Trimming pared 4 bases from V and 5 bases from J, leaving 11 bases between. The CDR3 runs 13 residues. DNA for the CDR3: TGTGCCAGCAGCTCAATAGGGGGGGAGACCCAGTACTTC. As protein: CASSSIGGETQYF.

This clonotype was seen repeatedly, ten times or more. The chain links TRBV5-1 to TRBJ2-7, with 8 bases matching TRBD2. Trimming cost V 0 bases and J 3 bases; bases outside gene matches: 8. The CDR3 is 16 amino acids. CDR1 and CDR2 from the germline V gene are SGHRS and YFSETQ. The CDR3 DNA sequence: TGCGCCAGCAGCTTGGGACCCACGGGAGGGAACTACGAGCAGTACTTC. Amino acid sequence: CASSLGPTGGNYEQYF.

There are many counts of this clonotype. The J gene is TRBJ2-6, the V gene TRBV9; 15 bases are shared with TRBD2. The CDR3 is made up of 19 amino acids. With 3 bases clipped from V and 0 bases from J, the junction kept 4 bases outside the gene matches. Germline loops: CDR1 SGDLS, CDR2 YYNGEE. The CDR3 protein is CASSGGLAGGRSGANVLTF. In DNA, the CDR3 is TGTGCCAGCAGCGGAGGACTAGCGGGAGGGCGCTCTGGGGCCAACGTCCTGACTTTC.

This clonotype was detected ten times or more. The rearrangement uses TRBV7-6 and TRBJ1-1, with D hard to call. This CDR3 is built from 13 residues. The V end lost 0 bases, the J end lost 1 base, and 3 bases lay between the germline ends. CDR1 is SGHVS and CDR2 is FNYEAQ in the germline V gene. Written as DNA, the CDR3 is TGTGCCAGCAGCTTAGCAGAGAACACTGAAGCTTTCTTT. Translating gives CASSLAENTEAFF.

The sample holds one count of this clonotype. This may come from a read error, since a much larger clone is one base off. V and J are TRBV24-1 and TRBJ2-2; a weak D match, TRBD2 (6 bases). From germline, CDR1 is KGHDR and CDR2 SFDVKD. V lost 0 bases, J lost 0 bases, and 10 bases lay in between. The CDR3 length is 17 residues. CDR3: CATSDLRGNPNTGELFF. The CDR3 region has the DNA TGTGCCACCAGTGATTTGCGGGGGAATCCGAACACCGGGGAGCTGTTTTTT.

Many counts were recorded for this clonotype. This chain uses TRBV7-2 with TRBJ1-5, with unresolved D. This CDR3 is built from 12 residues. CDR1 and CDR2 from the germline V gene are SGHTA and FQGNSA. With 3 bases removed from V and 5 bases from J, the gap between germline ends came to 5 bases. The CDR3 DNA sequence: TGTGCCAGCAGCTTGCGGGATCAGCCCCAGCATTTT. Translating it yields CASSLRDQPQHF.

This clonotype was detected many times. The gene calls are TRBV11-2 and TRBJ2-7, with TRBD2 as a possible D gene (5 bases). V was pared by 2 bases and J by 1 base, with 12 bases between. There are 15 residues in the CDR3. Germline V CDR1 and CDR2: SGHAT, FQNNGV. CDR3 DNA sequence: TGTGCCAGCAGCTTAAATTTTGAGCGGTCCTACGAGCAGTACTTC. Translating gives CASSLNFERSYEQYF.

The V call is TRBV20-1, the J call TRBJ1-2; no clear D gene. Germline V gene data show CDR1 as DFQATT and CDR2 as SNEGSKA (reference sequence). This CDR3 has 13 amino acids. The ends were cut back, 6 bases at V and 2 bases at J, with 13 bases in the middle. CDR3: CSAQPRRNYGYTF. The CDR3 nucleotides are TGCAGTGCGCAACCAAGACGGAACTATGGCTACACCTTC.

This clonotype has a count of ten or more. The genes are TRBV15 and TRBJ1-2, with D unclear. Germline CDR1 LNHNV, CDR2 YYDKDF (reference sequence). This CDR3 is 15 amino acids long. V was clipped by 0 bases and J by 7 bases, with 15 bases between them. In DNA form, the CDR3 reads TGTGCCACCAGCAGAGATGAGCCCCAGGATGGTGGCTACACCTTC. As protein: CATSRDEPQDGGYTF.

This clonotype was picked up many times. The chain uses TRBV11-2 and TRBJ1-2, with D possibly being TRBD1 (6 bases). The CDR3 totals 15 residues. Germline values: CDR1 SGHAT, CDR2 FQNNGV. Trimming stripped 2 bases from V and 8 bases from J, with 18 bases between. CDR3 loop: CASSLLSGGLRGYTF. CDR3 nucleotide sequence: TGTGCCAGCAGCTTATTATCTGGGGGCTTGAGGGGCTACACCTTC.

The table lists this clonotype with many counts. The chain has TRBV4-3 and TRBJ2-1, with 14 bases aligning to TRBD2. In germline, CDR1 is LGHNA, CDR2 YSLEER. Trimming removed 0 bases from V and 10 bases from J; junction bases left unmatched: 5. This CDR3 spans 16 amino acids. The CDR3 region is CASSQDIGTSGGEQFF. Here the CDR3 DNA reads TGCGCCAGCAGCCAAGATATCGGGACTAGCGGGGGAGAGCAGTTCTTC.